These 12 T cell receptor beta chains originate from one sample sequenced in a study of cytomegalovirus exposure and HLA in healthy donors. 13 Jbeta primers and 60 Vbeta primers were used for the PCR. Assay used: immunoSEQ multiplex PCR; TCRdb lists only in-frame clones, some missing. This sample carries approximately 170,000 clones, approximately 81% of them seen once, and the ten largest clones take 1%. Sequenced material: PBMCs. The source of these receptors is a boy between 2 and 10 years old in good health and CMV-seronegative.

Here the CDR3 reads CASSEERLGGPNQPQHF. CDR3 nucleotide sequence: TGTGCCAGCAGTGAAGAACGATTAGGAGGACCTAATCAGCCCCAGCATTTT. The chain carries TRBV6-1 and TRBJ1-5, with unresolved D. Trimming left V 1 base short and J 4 bases short, with 17 bases between. Germline lookup yields CDR1 MNHNS and CDR2 SASEGT. This CDR3 region has 17 residues.

The V and J genes are TRBV2 and TRBJ2-2, with D perhaps TRBD2 (5 bases). The CDR3 is 12 amino acids. The ends were cut back, 9 bases at V and 5 bases at J, with 10 bases in the middle. The germline V gene encodes CDR1 SNHLY and CDR2 FYNNEI. The DNA for the CDR3 is TGTGCCAGGAGCGGAGGAACCGGGGAGCTGTTTTTT. Translation gives CARSGGTGELFF.

The chain uses TRBV5-1 and TRBJ2-7; 10 positions agree with TRBD2. Germline values: CDR1 SGHRS, CDR2 YFSETQ. After removal of 0 bases from V and 2 bases from J, the junction contained 8 bases not matched to a gene. This CDR3 contains 17 residues. The DNA for the CDR3 is TGCGCCAGCAGCTTGGCGGGGGCTAGCGGGAGCCCCTACGAGCAGTACTTC. Translated, it gives CASSLAGASGSPYEQYF.

V gene TRBV27 combines with J gene TRBJ1-5; D perhaps matches TRBD1 (6 bases). Per germline, CDR1 MNHEY and CDR2 SMNVEV (reference sequence). The CDR3 spans 16 residues. The ends were cut back, 5 bases at V and 7 bases at J, with 21 bases in the middle. CDR3 protein: CASSASRGAVGQPQHF. The CDR3, as DNA: TGTGCCAGCAGTGCAAGTCGGGGGGCGGTAGGGCAGCCCCAGCATTTT.

This chain joins TRBV6-1 and TRBJ2-3; 8 bases line up with TRBD1. V gave up 11 bases and J gave up 1 base; unmatched junction bases: 5. The CDR3 contains 13 residues. Germline CDR1 and CDR2: MNHNS and SASEGT. The CDR3 region has the DNA TGTGCCGGACAGGGACAGGGCACAGATACGCAGTATTTT. This sequence encodes CAGQGQGTDTQYF.

The CDR3 DNA sequence: TGCGCCAGCCGGACGTCGGGAGAGTACACTGAAGCTTTCTTT. Amino acids: CASRTSGEYTEAFF. V and J are TRBV5-1 and TRBJ1-1; D is ambiguous. Germline V CDR1 and CDR2: SGHRS, YFSETQ. The CDR3 has 14 residues. V was shortened by 7 bases and J by 3 bases, with 16 bases between the two germline ends.

The chain combines TRBV10-3 with TRBJ1-4; D is unclear. The germline V gene has CDR1 ENHRY and CDR2 SYGVKD. This CDR3 spans 13 amino acids. The V end lost 4 bases, the J end lost 8 bases, and 11 bases lay between the germline ends. The CDR3 coding sequence is TGTGCCATCAGTGGGATGGAGGGCGAAAAACTGTTTTTT. Translated, it gives CAISGMEGEKLFF.

The chain carries TRBV2 and TRBJ1-1; tentatively, D is TRBD1 (6 bases). The CDR3 has 14 residues. CDR1 and CDR2 from the germline V gene are SNHLY and FYNNEI. The ends were cut back, 5 bases at V and 1 base at J, with 11 bases in the middle. The CDR3 region has the DNA TGTGCCAGCAGTCCGCCGGGACAGAACACTGAAGCTTTCTTT. Protein: CASSPPGQNTEAFF.

This chain joins TRBV18 and TRBJ2-7; maybe TRBD1 (6 bases). Trimming took 1 base from V and 0 from J, leaving 10 bases between them. The germline V gene has CDR1 KGHSH and CDR2 LQKENI. The CDR3 length is 15 residues. The CDR3 DNA is TGTGCCAGCTCACCACTGGGACATCGCTCCTACGAGCAGTACGTC. The encoded protein is CASSPLGHRSYEQYV.

The chain employs TRBV5-6 and TRBJ1-2; tentative D call: TRBD1 (5 bases). The CDR3 length is 12 residues. Germline CDR1 reads SGHDT; CDR2 reads YYEEEE. Trimming removed 0 bases from V and 8 bases from J, with 8 bases in between. CDR3 DNA: TGTGCCAGCAGCTTGGAGGGGAGGGGCTACACCTTC. It yields the protein CASSLEGRGYTF.

J is TRBJ2-7 and V is TRBV6-6; TRBD2 is a possible D gene (5 bases). From germline, CDR1 is MNHNY and CDR2 SVGAGI (reference sequence). CDR3 length: 13 amino acids. V was pared by 10 bases and J by 0 bases, with 13 bases between. The CDR3 DNA reads as TGTGCCACCGGACCGGGAAGCTCCTACGAGCAGTACTTC. Its translation is CATGPGSSYEQYF.

The rearrangement links TRBV29-1 to TRBJ1-1; 8 bases fit TRBD1. CDR1 and CDR2 (germline): SQVTM, ANQGSEA. J lost 2 bases, V lost 6 bases, and 11 bases had no gene match. CDR3 length: 15 amino acids. The CDR3 DNA reads TGCAGCGTGAAACAGGGGGTGGGGGTTAACACTGAAGCTTTCTTT. Its translation is CSVKQGVGVNTEAFF.